This TCR beta chain was identified during a study of blood T cells in healthy people across ages (dated by TCRdb to the mid-2010s). About the study as a whole: In model experiments, roughly one uniquely barcoded TCR beta cDNA molecule per two T cells was captured by template switching. The study measured age-related changes in TCR beta repertoire diversity using deep sequencing normalized with unique cDNA molecular identifiers. To avoid experimental bias, donors of different ages were spread randomly across the sequencing lanes. For two donors (one aged 18 to 30 and one aged 80 or older), the study analyzed two additional independent replicas of 1 million unique cDNA reads from the same blood draw. Four age groups were formed from the donors: young (average about 16 years), middle-aged (just under 40), aged (62) and long-lived (more than 75).

From cysteine to phenylalanine, the CDR3 is 13 amino acids long. Solely the CDR3 DNA is kept, with 39 bases framed from the first base. The V and J ends are trimmed by 5 bases and 3 bases, leaving 11 bases between them. Looking up the germline V gene yields CDR1 ENHRY and CDR2 SYGVKD. To prepare the library, 5' RACE was applied. The sequencer listed for this sample is Illumina HiSeq 2500. A second PCR of 7 to 11 cycles was run with a J-beta primer mix and a sample-barcoded 5' primer. Each TCR beta cDNA molecule received a unique molecular identifier from a template-switch 5' adaptor carrying 12 random nucleotides. Each sample yielded at least 2.5 million CDR3-containing paired-end reads. First-strand cDNA was synthesized from all RNA with the Mint cDNA synthesis kit, primed by a TRBC-specific oligonucleotide. After uracil-DNA glycosylase treatment, a first 18-cycle PCR used universal primers M1SS and BC2_uni_R on all cDNA. In the paper's pipeline: Each sample was normalized by randomly selecting 1 million high-quality reads, each carrying a distinct molecular identifier. Instead of being binned into consensus sequences, reads that shared molecular identifiers were thrown out. MiTCR, set to a Q25 quality threshold and the strictest error-elimination algorithm, was used for CDR3 identification, clonotype clustering and error correction. Lower-bound total TCR beta diversity was estimated with a nonparametric unseen species model using Euler transformation. The raw public reads went through TCRdb reprocessing: fastp at Q25, MiXCR clone calling, in-frame beta chains kept. Rows matching on CDR3 protein sequence are summarized as one entry with the most common DNA and genes. The V and J calls come from TCRdb's annotation, not from the publication. The sample contains approximately 1,000,000 distinct CDR3 sequences, less than 50% of them found a single time. Approximately 17% of the sample comes from the top ten.

Overall study results and their limits: Observed TCR beta diversity per million T cells fell roughly linearly with age, and a significant reduction was already apparent by age about 36. Compared with the aged group, the long-lived group had more naive CD4+ T cells, fewer expanded clones and increased TCR diversity, a pattern suggesting age selection. There was a strong correlation between observed TCR beta diversity and the percentage of naive T cells measured by flow cytometry. Estimates of total diversity based on one million sequenced T cells were considered lower bounds and underestimates. Because the CMV infection status of the donors was unknown, age-related changes in expanded clonotypes may potentially have been confounded. Because profiling used bulk unsorted PBMCs, naive and antigen-experienced compartments could not be compared conclusively.

The approximately 39 donors, aged about 6 to 90 years, were systemically healthy Caucasian individuals from Russia. Each donor gave approximately 10 milliliters of peripheral blood, collected into EDTA-treated Vacutainer tubes. Ficoll-Paque density-gradient centrifugation was used to isolate PBMCs, with at least 6.5 million per sample. Trizol reagent was used to extract total RNA from PBMCs, with at least 6 micrograms per sample. Naive CD45RAhigh/CD27high T cell percentages were measured by flow cytometry on a PBMC aliquot from every donor. Regarding this clonotype: Its antigen is not yet known. One base away there is no much larger clone; base qualities are not given.

The TCR sequence derives from a woman in her fifties or sixties in good health. The sequencing sample was made of blood. The chain links TRBV10-3 with TRBJ2-7; tentative D gene TRBD1, with 5 bases matching. The CDR3: CAISPLQGYEQYF. The bases read TGTGCCATCAGTCCATTGCAGGGCTACGAGCAGTACTTC.